Below, 22 T cell receptor beta chains from the same sample are listed, as sequenced in a study of cytomegalovirus exposure and HLA in healthy donors. The protocol was immunoSEQ multiplex PCR, while the TCRdb copy is restricted to in-frame clones and leaves out a portion. The table records more than 250,000 clones, approximately 86% of them present only once. Sequencing used PBMCs. The source of these receptors is a woman aged 30 to 39 in good health and CMV-seropositive.

This clone was seen once. This rearrangement joins TRBV7-6 to TRBJ1-1; tentative D call: TRBD1 (6 bases). This CDR3 region has 17 residues. Trimming took off 1 base at V and 5 bases at J, with 20 bases between the two ends. CDR1 is SGHVS and CDR2 is FNYEAQ in the germline V gene. The CDR3 bases are TGTGCCAGCAGCTTAGGAGGTGGGGGCAGGGCGAGGACTGAAGCTTTCTTT. Translating it yields CASSLGGGGRARTEAFF.

The gene calls are TRBV27 and TRBJ2-1, with D maybe TRBD2 (6 bases). Trimming cost V 1 base and J 8 bases, with 18 bases left between them. CDR3 length equals 16 residues. Looked up from germline, CDR1 is MNHEY and CDR2 is SMNVEV (reference sequence). The CDR3 spells CASSLLPSLAPDEQFF. DNA of the CDR3: TGTGCCAGCAGTTTATTACCGAGTCTAGCGCCCGATGAGCAGTTCTTC.

V is TRBV3-2 and J is TRBJ2-7; the table's D call of TRBD1 was not tested on the DNA. TRBV3-2 is a known pseudogene. The CDR3 has 8 amino acids. CDR3 residues: CAGREQYF. The CDR3 DNA reads TGTGCCGGCCGCGAGCAGTACTTC.

This sequence joins TRBV6-1 and TRBJ2-1, with D maybe TRBD1 (6 bases). Germline CDR1 MNHNS, CDR2 SASEGT. Trimming pared 4 bases from V and 0 bases from J, leaving 13 bases between. This CDR3 is built from 16 residues. CDR3 residues: CASSVTGSSSYNEQFF. The DNA of the CDR3 is TGTGCCAGCAGTGTCACAGGGTCCAGCTCCTACAATGAGCAGTTCTTC.

This clone was seen more than once but under ten times. This chain joins TRBV5-1 and TRBJ2-7; D gene unclear. The CDR3 runs 13 residues. Trimming cost V 4 bases and J 2 bases, with 10 bases left between them. Germline V lookup: CDR1 SGHRS, CDR2 YFSETQ. The CDR3 DNA follows: TGCGCCAGCAGCCAGAACGCAGCCTACGAGCAGTACTTC. It is translated as CASSQNAAYEQYF.

The chain employs TRBV2 and TRBJ1-4; maybe TRBD1 (5 bases). This CDR3 region has 14 residues. Trimming cost V 4 bases and J 5 bases, with 11 bases left between them. Germline V lookup: CDR1 SNHLY, CDR2 FYNNEI. The CDR3 bases are TGTGCCAGCAGTGCAAACCGGGGGAATGAAAAACTGTTTTTT. Protein: CASSANRGNEKLFF. The entire variable domain, with the rest obtained from reference TRBV2 and TRBJ1-4, is as follows: EPEVTQTPSHQVTQMGQEVILRCVPISNHLYFYWYRQILGQKVEFLVSFYNNEISEKSEIFDDQFSVERPDGSNFTLKIRSTKLEDSAMYFCASSANRGNEKLFFGSGTQLSVL.

V is TRBV9 and J is TRBJ2-2; no clear D gene. There are 16 residues in the CDR3. Trimming removed 0 bases from V and 3 bases from J, with 12 bases in between. CDR1 is SGDLS, CDR2 YYNGEE, per germline. The CDR3: CASSVELQTYTGELFF. The CDR3 DNA follows: TGTGCCAGCAGCGTAGAGCTACAGACTTACACCGGGGAGCTGTTTTTT.

The gene calls are TRBV6-6 and TRBJ2-2; no reliable D call. V lost 7 bases to trimming and J lost 6 bases, with 6 bases between them. The CDR3 sequence is 11 residues long. Germline V gene lookup returns CDR1 MNHNY and CDR2 SVGAGI (reference sequence). This CDR3 is CASTTPGELFF. The DNA of the CDR3 is TGTGCCAGCACCACACCCGGGGAGCTGTTTTTT.

V and J are TRBV6-5 and TRBJ1-1; D is uncertain. The CDR3 has 13 residues. Trimming took 2 bases from V and 3 from J, leaving 7 bases between them. CDR1 and CDR2 from the germline V gene are MNHEY and SVGAGI. CDR3 protein: CASSYRGYTEAFF. The CDR3 DNA reads TGTGCCAGCAGTTACCGCGGTTACACTGAAGCTTTCTTT.

The J gene is TRBJ2-1, the V gene TRBV5-4; 8 bases fit TRBD2. Germline V CDR1 and CDR2: SGHNT, YYREEE (reference sequence). This CDR3 is 13 amino acids long. V was pared by 4 bases and J by 4 bases, with 1 base of the junction left unmatched. CDR3 sequence: CASSRGGYNEQFF. DNA for the CDR3: TGTGCCAGCAGCCGCGGGGGGTACAATGAGCAGTTCTTC. Supplemented by reference TRBV5-4 and TRBJ2-1, the full variable domain reads ETGVTQSPTHLIKTRGQQVTLRCSSQSGHNTVSWYQQALGQGPQFIFQYYREEENGRGNFPPRFSGLQFPNYSSELNVNALELDDSALYLCASSRGGYNEQFFGPGTRLTVL.

The chain links TRBV5-5 to TRBJ1-2; D possibly corresponds to TRBD1 (5 bases). The CDR3 runs 13 residues. Per the germline V gene, CDR1 is SGHKS and CDR2 is YYEKEE (reference sequence). Trimming left V 0 bases short and J 3 bases short, with 6 bases between. DNA of the CDR3: TGTGCCAGCAGCTTGGCCAGGGACTATGGCTACACCTTC. Amino acid sequence: CASSLARDYGYTF.

The chain employs TRBV4-2 and TRBJ2-7, with TRBD2 matching 8 bases. This CDR3 has 16 residues. The germline V gene encodes CDR1 LGHNA and CDR2 YNFKEQ. Trimming at V came to 1 base and at J to 2 bases, leaving 7 bases not matched to a gene. CDR3 region: CASSQAAGVRTYEQYF. The CDR3 DNA sequence: TGTGCCAGCAGCCAAGCAGCGGGAGTGAGGACCTACGAGCAGTACTTC.

This clone was detected once. V gene TRBV5-1 combines with J gene TRBJ1-1; 8 positions agree with TRBD1. The CDR3 covers 14 residues. Germline V gene lookup returns CDR1 SGHRS and CDR2 YFSETQ. V gave up 4 bases and J gave up 1 base; unmatched junction bases: 3. CDR3 amino acids: CASSPGQANTEAFF. CDR3 in DNA: TGCGCCAGCAGCCCGGGACAGGCGAACACTGAAGCTTTCTTT.

The gene calls are TRBV6-6 and TRBJ2-2; perhaps TRBD1 as D (6 bases). From germline, CDR1 is MNHNY and CDR2 SVGAGI (reference sequence). The CDR3 totals 15 residues. V gave up 5 bases and J gave up 5 bases, with 15 bases separating them. The chain's CDR3 is CASSPPGTTTGELFF. CDR3 nucleotides: TGTGCCAGCAGTCCCCCCGGGACAACGACCGGGGAGCTGTTTTTT.

This chain uses TRBV4-3 with TRBJ2-7, with D possibly being TRBD1 (5 bases). CDR1 is LGHNA, CDR2 YSLEER, per germline. Trimming cost V 1 base and J 0 bases, with 10 bases left between them. This CDR3 has 15 residues. The CDR3, as DNA: TGCGCCAGCAGCCAAGTACACAGGAGCTCCTACGAGCAGTACTTC. The encoded protein is CASSQVHRSSYEQYF.

The chain recombines TRBV28 with TRBJ1-5; D ambiguous. The CDR3 has 11 residues. The V and J ends lost 3 bases and 5 bases respectively, with 2 bases between them. The germline CDR1 and CDR2 sequences are MDHEN and SYDVKM. For the CDR3, the DNA is TGTGCCAGCAGTTTCGATCAGCCCCAGCATTTT. It codes for CASSFDQPQHF.

The chain recombines TRBV2 with TRBJ2-5; D possibly uses TRBD1 or TRBD2 (5 bases each). In germline, CDR1 is SNHLY, CDR2 FYNNEI. This CDR3 has 13 residues. Trimming shortened V by 6 bases and J by 5 bases, and 13 bases separated the two germline ends. For the CDR3, the DNA is TGTGCCAGCAGAGTCACGGGACCGGAGACCCAGTACTTC. The encoded protein is CASRVTGPETQYF.

J is TRBJ1-1 and V is TRBV6-5, with D perhaps TRBD1 (5 bases). This CDR3 contains 16 residues. Germline V gene lookup returns CDR1 MNHEY and CDR2 SVGAGI. Deletions cut 0 bases from V and 3 bases from J, with 14 bases between. The CDR3 nucleotides read TGTGCCAGCAGTTACTCGAGGGGCCTGGGGCACACTGAAGCTTTCTTT. Translated, it gives CASSYSRGLGHTEAFF.

The chain employs TRBV15 and TRBJ2-1; the D gene is possibly TRBD1 (5 bases). The CDR3 has 13 residues. The germline V gene encodes CDR1 LNHNV and CDR2 YYDKDF (reference sequence). V lost 1 base and J 6 bases, leaving 7 bases between the germline ends. CDR3 bases: TGTGCCACCAGCAGAGTTAGGGGCAATGAGCAGTTCTTC. Its translation is CATSRVRGNEQFF.

The V and J genes are TRBV7-2 and TRBJ2-3; 12 bases fit TRBD2. CDR3 length: 16 residues. Germline CDR1 SGHTA, CDR2 FQGNSA. V trimming: 3 bases; J trimming: 5 bases; junction bases outside the gene matches: 6. The CDR3 region is CASSLRLAGAGDTQYF. The CDR3 nucleotides are TGTGCCAGCAGCTTGAGACTAGCGGGAGCTGGAGATACGCAGTATTTT.

V is TRBV6-6 and J is TRBJ1-2, with D perhaps matching TRBD1 (6 bases). Trimming took off 6 bases at V and 0 bases at J, with 14 bases between the two ends. Germline CDR1 and CDR2: MNHNY and SVGAGI (reference sequence). This CDR3 has 15 amino acids. Here the CDR3 reads CASSPWGTSNYGYTF. The CDR3 nucleotides read TGTGCCAGCAGCCCCTGGGGGACATCTAACTATGGCTACACCTTC.

The J gene is TRBJ2-3, the V gene TRBV30, with D uncertain. Germline CDR1 and CDR2: GTSNPN and SVGIG (reference sequence). The CDR3 extends over 12 amino acids. Trimming took off 2 bases at V and 6 bases at J, with 9 bases between the two ends. The CDR3 DNA reads as TGTGCCTGGAGTCCACTAAAGGATACGCAGTATTTT. Translating it yields CAWSPLKDTQYF. Full variable domain (remainder filled in from reference TRBV30 and TRBJ2-3): SQTIHQWPATLVQPVGSPLSLECTVEGTSNPNLYWYRQAAGRGLQLLFYSVGIGQISSEVPQNLSASRPQDRQFILSSKKLLLSDSGFYLCAWSPLKDTQYFGPGTRLTVL.